In its sample, the clone carrying this T cell receptor beta chain was seen once. The method was immunoSEQ multiplex PCR; TCRdb's version includes in-frame clones alone and lacks a portion of them. The sample holds about 24,000 clones, roughly nine tenths seen once. This CDR3 has 15 amino acids. V lost 0 bases, J lost 4 bases, and 4 bases stayed unmatched. In germline, CDR1 is SGHNT, CDR2 YYREEE (reference sequence). Controls had myeloablative marrow grafts with methotrexate and calcineurin inhibitor, sampled at 1 year. This sample is drawn from a study of T cells after posttransplantation cyclophosphamide.

This receptor was obtained from a female patient in her forties or fifties who received an allogeneic stem cell transplant from an unrelated donor, was CMV-positive, and had chronic GVHD only. Part of the T cell pool may stem from the graft donor. The V gene is TRBV5-4, the J gene TRBJ2-7; 10 positions agree with TRBD2. Source: PBMCs, taken after an allogeneic stem cell transplant with a calcineurin inhibitor and methotrexate. The CDR3 DNA reads as TGTGCCAGCAGCTTGGAGACTAGCGGGCCATACGAGCAGTACTTC. Encoded protein: CASSLETSGPYEQYF.